Shown below are 8 T cell receptor beta chains from a single sample sequenced in a study of PD-1 blockade in classical Hodgkin lymphoma. Relapse was seen in all patients after autologous stem cell transplantation, and brentuximab vedotin exposure was variable. Only in-frame clones appear in the TCRdb table, and some are missing; sequencing was by immunoSEQ multiplex PCR. The sample includes about 41,000 clones, around 87% seen only once; the top ten take 5.5% to 6.5%. The sequencing used peripheral blood mononuclear cells (PBMCs), collected before the second cycle of nivolumab. Source of these receptors: a human donor with classical Hodgkin lymphoma.

The genes are TRBV28 and TRBJ1-2; no reliable D call. Trimming pared 5 bases from V and 2 bases from J, leaving 6 bases between. In germline, CDR1 is MDHEN, CDR2 SYDVKM. The CDR3 is 12 residues long. CDR3 protein: CASSPDNYGYTF. The CDR3, as DNA: TGTGCCAGCAGTCCCGACAACTATGGCTACACCTTC.

CDR3 bases: TGTGCCAGCAGCTTAGTAGGCGGAATAATAACCGGGGAGCTGTTTTTT. Its translation is CASSLVGGIITGELFF. This chain connects TRBV7-9 to TRBJ2-2; no firm D call. Germline V gene lookup returns CDR1 SEHNR and CDR2 FQNEAQ (reference sequence). The V end lost 1 base, the J end lost 5 bases, and 14 bases lay between the germline ends. The CDR3 length is 16 residues.

The V and J genes are TRBV11-2 and TRBJ2-5, with D perhaps given as TRBD1 or TRBD2 (5 bases each). Trimming left V 1 base short and J 5 bases short, with 17 bases between. Germline loops: CDR1 SGHAT, CDR2 FQNNGV. The CDR3 totals 16 residues. CDR3 in amino acids: CASSLGGDGGRETQYF. As DNA, the CDR3 is TGTGCCAGCAGCTTAGGTGGGGACGGCGGTCGGGAGACCCAGTACTTC. Using reference TRBV11-2 and TRBJ2-5 for the parts outside the CDR3, the full variable domain is EAGVAQSPRYKIIEKRQSVAFWCNPISGHATLYWYQQILGQGPKLLIQFQNNGVVDDSQLPKDRFSAERLKGVDSTLKIQPAKLEDSAVYLCASSLGGDGGRETQYFGPGTRLLVL.

The table lists this clone with a count of one. Other DNA sequences from this sample encode an identical CDR3 as well. As DNA, the CDR3 is TGCGCCAGCAGGCCCGGGACAGGGAACGAAAAACTGTTTTTT. It encodes CASRPGTGNEKLFF. The chain employs TRBV5-1 and TRBJ1-4; 9 bases align to TRBD1. The CDR3 has 14 amino acids. CDR1 SGHRS and CDR2 YFSETQ come from the germline V gene. The trim removed 5 bases at V and 8 bases at J, leaving 7 bases unmatched.

V usage is TRBV6-1 and J usage is TRBJ2-3; 12 nucleotides line up with TRBD2. The CDR3 contains 19 residues. CDR1 and CDR2 from the germline V gene are MNHNS and SASEGT. Trimming cost V 1 base and J 0 bases; bases outside gene matches: 8. CDR3 in DNA: TGTGCCAGCAGTGAAGGACTAGCGGGAGCAGGGGCTAGCACAGATACGCAGTATTTT. Translated, it gives CASSEGLAGAGASTDTQYF.

CDR3 bases: TGTGCCAGCAGTTTATCCAGGGGGACGGGCTACACCTTC. Translating gives CASSLSRGTGYTF. The V and J genes are TRBV27 and TRBJ1-2, with 7 bases that match TRBD1. Germline lookup yields CDR1 MNHEY and CDR2 SMNVEV (reference sequence). The CDR3 length is 13 residues. V was pared by 0 bases and J by 8 bases, with 3 bases of the junction left unmatched.

This rearrangement joins TRBV27 to TRBJ2-1; D call uncertain. Trimming removed 7 bases at V and 4 bases at J, with 17 bases between. Per germline, CDR1 MNHEY and CDR2 SMNVEV (reference sequence). This CDR3 region has 15 residues. The DNA for the CDR3 is TGTGCCAGCACCCCCGGGTTCGCCTATTACAATGAGCAGTTCTTC. This sequence encodes CASTPGFAYYNEQFF.

V gene TRBV5-1 combines with J gene TRBJ2-7; TRBD1 is a possible D gene (5 bases). Germline CDR1 is SGHRS and CDR2 is YFSETQ. This CDR3 spans 14 amino acids. Trimming shortened V by 0 bases and J by 4 bases, and 11 bases separated the two germline ends. The CDR3 nucleotides read TGCGCCAGCAGCTTGGCCGGAAAGGGGTACGAGCAGTACTTC. Encoded protein: CASSLAGKGYEQYF.